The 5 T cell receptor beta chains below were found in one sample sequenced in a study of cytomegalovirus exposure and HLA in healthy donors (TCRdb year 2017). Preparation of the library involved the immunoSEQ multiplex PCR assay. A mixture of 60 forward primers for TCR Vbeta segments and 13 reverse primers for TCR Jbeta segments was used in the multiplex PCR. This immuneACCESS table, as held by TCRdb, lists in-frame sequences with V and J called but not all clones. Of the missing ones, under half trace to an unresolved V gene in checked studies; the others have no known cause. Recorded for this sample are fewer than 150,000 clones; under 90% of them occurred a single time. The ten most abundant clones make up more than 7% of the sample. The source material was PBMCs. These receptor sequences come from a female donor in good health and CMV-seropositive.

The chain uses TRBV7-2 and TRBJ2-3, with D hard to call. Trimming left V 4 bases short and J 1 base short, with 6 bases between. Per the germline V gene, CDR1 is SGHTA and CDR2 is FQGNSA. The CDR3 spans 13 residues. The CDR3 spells CASSSPGTDTQYF. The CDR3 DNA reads TGTGCCAGCAGCTCCCCAGGCACAGATACGCAGTATTTT. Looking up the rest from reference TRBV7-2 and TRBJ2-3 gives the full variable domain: GAGVSQSPSNKVTEKGKDVELRCDPISGHTALYWYRQSLGQGLEFLIYFQGNSAPDKSGLPSDRFSAERTGGSVSTLTIQRTQQEDSAVYLCASSSPGTDTQYFGPGTRLTVL.

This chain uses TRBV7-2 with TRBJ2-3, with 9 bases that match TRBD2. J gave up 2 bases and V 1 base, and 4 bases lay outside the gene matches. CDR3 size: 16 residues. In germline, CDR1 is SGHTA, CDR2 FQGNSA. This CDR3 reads CASSLVASGVTDTQYF. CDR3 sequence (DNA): TGTGCCAGCAGCTTAGTGGCTAGCGGGGTCACAGATACGCAGTATTTT.

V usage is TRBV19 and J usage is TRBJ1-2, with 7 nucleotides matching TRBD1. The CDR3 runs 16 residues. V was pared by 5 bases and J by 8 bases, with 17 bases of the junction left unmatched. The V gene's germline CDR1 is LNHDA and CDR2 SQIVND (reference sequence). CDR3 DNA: TGTGCCAGTAGTTCCCTCTCGAGGGGGCGAAGTGTCGGCTACACCTTC. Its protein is CASSSLSRGRSVGYTF.

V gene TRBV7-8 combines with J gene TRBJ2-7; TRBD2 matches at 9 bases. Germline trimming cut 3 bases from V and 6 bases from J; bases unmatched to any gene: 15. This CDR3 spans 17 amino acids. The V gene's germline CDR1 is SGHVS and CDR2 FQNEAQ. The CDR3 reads CASSLLRAGGLIFEQYF. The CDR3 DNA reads TGTGCCAGCAGCTTGTTGAGGGCGGGGGGGCTTATCTTCGAGCAGTACTTC.

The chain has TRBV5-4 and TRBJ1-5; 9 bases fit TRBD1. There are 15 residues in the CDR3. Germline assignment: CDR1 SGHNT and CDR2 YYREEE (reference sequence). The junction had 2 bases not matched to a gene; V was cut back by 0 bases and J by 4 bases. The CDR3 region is CASSLGQGENQPQHF. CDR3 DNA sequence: TGTGCCAGCAGCTTGGGACAGGGGGAGAATCAGCCCCAGCATTTT.